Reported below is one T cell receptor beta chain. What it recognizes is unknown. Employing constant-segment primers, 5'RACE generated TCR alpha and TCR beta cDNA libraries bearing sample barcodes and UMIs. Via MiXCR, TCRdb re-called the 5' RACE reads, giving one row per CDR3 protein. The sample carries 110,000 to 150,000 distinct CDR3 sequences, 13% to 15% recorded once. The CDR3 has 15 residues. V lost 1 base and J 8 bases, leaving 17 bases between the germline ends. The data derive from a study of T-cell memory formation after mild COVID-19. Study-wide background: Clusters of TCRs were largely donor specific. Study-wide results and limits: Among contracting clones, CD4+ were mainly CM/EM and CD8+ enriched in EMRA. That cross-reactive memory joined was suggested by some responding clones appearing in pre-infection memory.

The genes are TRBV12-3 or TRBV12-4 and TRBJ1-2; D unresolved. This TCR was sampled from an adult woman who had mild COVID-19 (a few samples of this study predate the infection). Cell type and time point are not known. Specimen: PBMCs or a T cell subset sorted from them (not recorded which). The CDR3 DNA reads TGTGCCAGCAGTTTAGAAGGGCACTACCCAGGAGGCTACACCTTC. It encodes CASSLEGHYPGGYTF.